This T cell receptor beta chain was sequenced for a study of blood T cells in healthy people across ages. This clonotype was observed at least ten times. No antigen is known for it. General study points: The long-lived group displayed more naive CD4+ cells, plus higher diversity, than the aged donors did. The study lacked donor CMV status, which possibly confounded expanded clonotype changes.

The CDR3 is made up of 13 amino acids. The junction had 2 bases not matched to a gene; V was cut back by 4 bases and J by 2 bases. Germline assignment: CDR1 SQVTM and CDR2 ANQGSEA. The use of a sample-barcoded 5' primer and a J-beta primer mix characterized a second PCR of roughly 6 to 11 cycles. Each cDNA molecule carried a tag from a template-switch adaptor that contained 12 random nucleotides. Individual samples furnished no less than 2.5 million CDR3-containing paired-end reads apiece. Each CDR3 protein is one row after TCRdb ran MiXCR on the 5' RACE reads. Among about 1.8 million distinct CDR3 sequences listed, 40% to 55% were seen once.

The V gene is TRBV29-1, the J gene TRBJ2-5; 9 bases agree with TRBD1. The clonotype was recovered from a woman aged 35 to 49 in good health. The sample consisted of blood. CDR3 amino acids: CSVGGTGQETQYF. The CDR3 DNA sequence: TGCAGCGTTGGAGGGACAGGGCAAGAGACCCAGTACTTC.